This entry is about one T cell receptor (beta chain). Generated by immunoSEQ multiplex PCR, the TCRdb table keeps only in-frame clones and is missing some. The sample includes just over 95,000 clones, about 95% of them seen just once. This specimen comes from a study of technical replicates of blood from a handful of donors. Trimming took off 3 bases at V and 2 bases at J, with 18 bases between the two ends. The CDR3 has 17 amino acids. Germline assignment: CDR1 MGHRA and CDR2 YSYEKL. The material sequenced was T cells isolated from PBMCs. The TCR was taken from a human donor in good health. The rearrangement links TRBV4-1 to TRBJ2-3; TRBD1 might be the D (6 bases). DNA of the CDR3: TGCGCCAGCAGCCATCCTAGTGAGGGGGAGTTCACAGATACGCAGTATTTT. Protein: CASSHPSEGEFTDTQYF.